Reported below is one T cell receptor beta chain. Participants reported their clinical history, and cohort assignment relied on those reports. These data are taken from a study of blood T cell repertoires in COVID-19. For the study at large: Sites across the United States, Italy and Spain contributed samples from acute and convalescent COVID-19.

Original handling: Amplification with reference gene primers provided the estimates of nucleated cell counts. The table came from immunoSEQ multiplex PCR; TCRdb's copy has only in-frame clones and leaves some out. The V and J calls and the clone size are those of that table, but D and trimming were determined from the DNA. Among approximately 180,000 clones listed, approximately 84% were seen once. This CDR3 comprises 10 residues. Germline values: CDR1 ENHRY, CDR2 SYGVKD. V was pared by 10 bases and J by 9 bases, with 10 bases between. The sequence was collected from a human donor with acute COVID-19. The donor label of this sample is uncertain. The rearrangement uses TRBV10-3 and TRBJ2-1; D perhaps matches TRBD2 (5 bases). What was sequenced was PBMCs or T cells enriched from blood (not recorded which). This CDR3 is CATFRGEQFF. The DNA of the CDR3 is TGTGCCACCTTTCGGGGTGAGCAGTTCTTC.